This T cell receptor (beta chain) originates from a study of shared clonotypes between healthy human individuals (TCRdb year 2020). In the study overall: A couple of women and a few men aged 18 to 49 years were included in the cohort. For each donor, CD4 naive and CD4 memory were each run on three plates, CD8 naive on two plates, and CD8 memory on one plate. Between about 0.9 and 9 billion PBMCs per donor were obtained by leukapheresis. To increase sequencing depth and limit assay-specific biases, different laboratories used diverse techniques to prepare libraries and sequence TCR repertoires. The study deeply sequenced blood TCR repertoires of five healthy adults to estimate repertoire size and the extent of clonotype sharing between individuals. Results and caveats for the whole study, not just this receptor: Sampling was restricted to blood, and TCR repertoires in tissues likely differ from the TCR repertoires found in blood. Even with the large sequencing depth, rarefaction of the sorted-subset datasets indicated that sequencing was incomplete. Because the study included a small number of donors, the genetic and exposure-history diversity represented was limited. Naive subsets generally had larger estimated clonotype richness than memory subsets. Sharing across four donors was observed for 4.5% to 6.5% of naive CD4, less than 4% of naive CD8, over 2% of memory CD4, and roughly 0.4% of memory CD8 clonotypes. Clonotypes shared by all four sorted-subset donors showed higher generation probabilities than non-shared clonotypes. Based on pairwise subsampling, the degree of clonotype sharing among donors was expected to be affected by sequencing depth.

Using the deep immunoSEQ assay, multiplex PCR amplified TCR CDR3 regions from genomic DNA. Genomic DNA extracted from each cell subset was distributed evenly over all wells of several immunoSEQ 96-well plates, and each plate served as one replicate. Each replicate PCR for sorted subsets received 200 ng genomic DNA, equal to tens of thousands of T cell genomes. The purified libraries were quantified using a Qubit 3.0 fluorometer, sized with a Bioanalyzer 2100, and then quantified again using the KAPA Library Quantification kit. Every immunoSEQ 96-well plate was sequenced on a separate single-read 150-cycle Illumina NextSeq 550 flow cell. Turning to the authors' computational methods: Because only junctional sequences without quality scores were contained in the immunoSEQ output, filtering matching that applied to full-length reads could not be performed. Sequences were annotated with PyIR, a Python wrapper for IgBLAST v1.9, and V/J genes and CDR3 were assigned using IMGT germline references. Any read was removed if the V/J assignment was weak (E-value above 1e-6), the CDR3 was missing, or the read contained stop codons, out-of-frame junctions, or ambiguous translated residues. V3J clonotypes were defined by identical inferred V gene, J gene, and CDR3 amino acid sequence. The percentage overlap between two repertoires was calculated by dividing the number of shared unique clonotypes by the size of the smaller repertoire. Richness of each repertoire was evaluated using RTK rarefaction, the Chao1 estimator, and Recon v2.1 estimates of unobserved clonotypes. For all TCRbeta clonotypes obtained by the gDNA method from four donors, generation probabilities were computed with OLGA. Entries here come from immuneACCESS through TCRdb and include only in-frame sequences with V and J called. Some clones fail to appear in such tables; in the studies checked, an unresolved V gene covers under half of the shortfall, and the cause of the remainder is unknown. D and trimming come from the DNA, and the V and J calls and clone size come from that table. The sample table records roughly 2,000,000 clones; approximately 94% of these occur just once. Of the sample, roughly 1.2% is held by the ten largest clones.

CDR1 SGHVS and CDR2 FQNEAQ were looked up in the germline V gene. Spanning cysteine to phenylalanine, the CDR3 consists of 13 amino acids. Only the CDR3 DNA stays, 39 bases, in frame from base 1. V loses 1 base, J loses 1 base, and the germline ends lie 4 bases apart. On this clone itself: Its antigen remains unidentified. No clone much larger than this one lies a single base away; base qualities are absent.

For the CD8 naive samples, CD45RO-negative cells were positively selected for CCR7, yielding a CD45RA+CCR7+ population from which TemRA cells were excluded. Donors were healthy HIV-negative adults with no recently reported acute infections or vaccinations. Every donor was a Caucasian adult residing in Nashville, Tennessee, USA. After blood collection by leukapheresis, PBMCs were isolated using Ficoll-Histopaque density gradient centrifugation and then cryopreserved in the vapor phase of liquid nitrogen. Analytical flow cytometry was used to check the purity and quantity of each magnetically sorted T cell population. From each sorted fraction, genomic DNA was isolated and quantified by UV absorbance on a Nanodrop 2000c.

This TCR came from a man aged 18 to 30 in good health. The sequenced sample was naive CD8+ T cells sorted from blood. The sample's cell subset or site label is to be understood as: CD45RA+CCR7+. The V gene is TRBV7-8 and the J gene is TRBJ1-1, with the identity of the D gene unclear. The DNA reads TGTGCCAGCAGCTTAGTGAAGAACACTGAAGCTTTCTTT. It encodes CASSLVKNTEAFF.